This T cell receptor (beta chain) was identified in a study of cytomegalovirus exposure and HLA in healthy donors. Amplification used 60 Vbeta primers and 13 Jbeta primers. Sequencing used immunoSEQ multiplex PCR; TCRdb keeps in-frame clones, though not all of them. Its table records approximately 120,000 clones. Per germline, CDR1 SGHRS and CDR2 YFSETQ. The CDR3 runs 14 residues. The sequence derives from a man in his late teens or twenties in good health and CMV-seronegative. What was sequenced was PBMCs. The V gene is TRBV5-1, the J gene TRBJ2-5; 11 positions match TRBD2. TRBJ2-7 matches the DNA end more closely, so the J call is doubtful. This CDR3 reads CASSLAGGINEQYF. CDR3 nucleotide sequence: TGCGCCAGCAGTTTAGCGGGAGGGATTAACGAGCAGTACTTC.